This paragraph covers one T cell receptor beta chain sequence. Its antigen remains unknown. Here immunoSEQ multiplex PCR was the method, and the copy in TCRdb shows in-frame clones only, minus some. This table has tens of thousands of clones, 75% to 90% appearing once. This sample is drawn from a study of OX40 agonist ivuxolimab in advanced cancers. Study as a whole: Three patients had partial responses: one hepatocellular carcinoma, two cutaneous melanoma. Findings and limits, study-wide: More expanded clones were found, on average, in CD8+ than in CD4+ T cells. The study found among the lowest clonal expansion in partial responders at 0.1-3.0 mg/kg. CD4+ and CD8+ blood T cells expanded clonally by week 6 at 0.1 to 3.0 mg/kg.

The V and J ends lost 4 bases and 2 bases, in that order; junction bases with no gene match: 6. The CDR3 has 15 amino acids. CDR1 and CDR2 (germline): SQVTM, ANQGSEA. This chain links TRBV29-1 with TRBJ2-5, with 11 bases that match TRBD2. Material: CD4+ or CD8+ T cells sorted from blood, obtained in a trial of the OX40 agonist ivuxolimab. The TCR comes from an adult with an advanced solid tumor such as melanoma, head and neck, liver or kidney cancer. This CDR3 is CSVAGLAAIQETQYF. CDR3 nucleotide sequence: TGCAGCGTTGCGGGACTAGCGGCGATACAAGAGACCCAGTACTTC.